These T cell receptor beta chains were read from a single sample in a study of PD-L1 blockade in urothelial cancer. Libraries were prepared by immunoSEQ multiplex PCR; TCRdb keeps only in-frame clonotypes and omits some of them. The sample contains around 30,000 clones, 75% to 85% of which appear only once. This specimen was PBMCs, taken around atezolizumab (anti-PD-L1) treatment. These receptors all stem from a man aged 65 to 85 with urothelial cancer. Both conserved end residues are trimmed from each CDR3.

11,TRBV29-1,SAHSGLNTEAF
11,TRBV7-2,ASSRSEVEKLF
13,TRBV7-2,ASSLKSPRPVVSF
13,TRBV5-1,ASSSGNQRTDTQY
14,TRBV5-6,ASSFLGQASNQPQH
13,TRBV9,ASSPRGGSNQPQH
13,TRBV2,ASSRSSGTYNEQF
11,TRBV11-1,ASSLDGGTSHF
11,TRBV5-1,ASSSGREGTIY
16,TRBV5-6,ASSAEGLAGGYQETQY
13,TRBV27,ASSPGTAVQDTQY
11,TRBV25-1,ASSLTATDTQY
13,TRBV28,ASSFPGIGNQPQH
14,TRBV5-1,ASSVGLASLTGELF
12,TRBV6-1,ASSRRGVNTEAF
15,TRBV25-1,ASSEGGDRGSGYGYT
11,TRBV2,ASALANGGTQY
11,TRBV5-4,ASSHVTGDEAF
14,TRBV5-6,ASSLARLAGVNEQF
13,TRBV11-2,ASSLGRALNEKLF
11,TRBV4-2,ASSLTGVYEQY
13,TRBV9,ASSVRTSLEDEQF